The text below deals with one T cell receptor (beta chain). Its antigen is still unknown. The sample originates from a study of cytomegalovirus exposure and HLA in healthy donors. Across the study: Approximately 180 million T cells yielded 90 million to 130 million unique TCR beta sequences in earlier analysis. Some 85 million unique TCRs, all from HLA-typed donors, were included in an early release of the data. Study results and caveats: A link between a missense DCLRE1C variant and TCR beta V- and J-gene trimming emerged from a later analysis.

PCR primers comprised 60 Vbeta and 13 Jbeta primers. Generated by immunoSEQ multiplex PCR, the TCRdb table keeps only in-frame clones and is missing some. Of 85,000 to 120,000 clones in the sample, 70% to 80% were seen once. CDR1 is SQVTM and CDR2 is ANQGSEA in the germline V gene. With 6 bases removed from V and 7 bases from J, the gap between germline ends came to 12 bases. CDR3 size: 11 residues. The J gene is TRBJ1-2, the V gene TRBV29-1, with a possible D match to TRBD1 (6 bases). Material: PBMCs. The sequence came from a female donor in good health and CMV-seronegative. CDR3 sequence reads: CSVSRQVGYTF. Here the CDR3 DNA reads TGCAGCGTAAGCAGACAGGTTGGCTACACCTTC.